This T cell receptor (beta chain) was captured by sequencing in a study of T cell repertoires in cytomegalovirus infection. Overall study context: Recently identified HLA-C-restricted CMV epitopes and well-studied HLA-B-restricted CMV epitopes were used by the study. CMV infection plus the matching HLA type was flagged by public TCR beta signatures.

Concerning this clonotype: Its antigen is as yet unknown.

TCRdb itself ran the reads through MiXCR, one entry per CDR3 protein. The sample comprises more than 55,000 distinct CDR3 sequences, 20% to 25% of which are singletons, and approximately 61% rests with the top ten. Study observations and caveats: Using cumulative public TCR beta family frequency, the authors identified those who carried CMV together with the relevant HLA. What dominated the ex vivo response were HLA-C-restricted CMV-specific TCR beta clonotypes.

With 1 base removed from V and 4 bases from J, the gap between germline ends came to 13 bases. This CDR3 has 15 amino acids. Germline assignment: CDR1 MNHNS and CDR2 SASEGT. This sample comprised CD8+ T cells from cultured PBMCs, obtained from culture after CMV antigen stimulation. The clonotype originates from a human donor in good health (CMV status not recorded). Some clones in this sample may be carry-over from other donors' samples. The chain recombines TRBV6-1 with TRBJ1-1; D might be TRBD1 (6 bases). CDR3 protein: CASSEEGGRGTEAFF. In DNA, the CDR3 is TGTGCCAGCAGTGAAGAGGGGGGCAGGGGCACTGAAGCTTTCTTT.